This T cell receptor beta chain was captured by sequencing in a study of CD8 T cells in ankylosing spondylitis. Germline loops: CDR1 DFQATT, CDR2 SNEGSKA (reference sequence). The CDR3 consists of 14 residues. Between the trimmed V and J ends, which lost 6 bases and 5 bases, there was a span of 19 bases. As the method for making TCR beta libraries, quantitative 5'-RACE with molecular barcodes was used. One entry per CDR3 protein results from TCRdb running MiXCR on the 5' RACE reads. Here the sample spans about 360,000 distinct CDR3 sequences, 20% to 25% being singletons. This sequence joins TRBV20-1 and TRBJ2-5; tentatively, D is TRBD1 or TRBD2 (6 bases each). This clonotype was obtained from a male donor with ankylosing spondylitis or in good health (not recorded which). Sequenced input: blood, either unsorted or a sorted T cell fraction (not recorded which). CDR3 in amino acids: CSALGPGAFETQYF. The CDR3 DNA reads as TGCAGTGCCCTAGGACCGGGGGCCTTTGAGACCCAGTACTTC.